The next 21 T cell receptor beta chains were all read from a single sample in a study of cytomegalovirus exposure and HLA in healthy donors (dated by TCRdb to the late 2010s). Receptors were amplified or captured by the immunoSEQ multiplex PCR assay. Held by TCRdb, this immuneACCESS table contains in-frame sequences only and omits some clones. Under half of the omission traces to an unresolved V gene where checked; the cause of the rest is unknown. Recorded for this sample are some 150,000 clones; 85% to 90% of them occurred a single time. The top ten constitute about 3.1% of the sample. Sequenced sample: PBMCs. These receptors were collected from a woman in her late teens or twenties in good health and CMV-seropositive.

This clone was detected once. The chain links TRBV27 to TRBJ2-1; possibly TRBD2 for D (6 bases). V was clipped by 2 bases and J by 4 bases, with 9 bases between them. This CDR3 comprises 14 residues. CDR1 and CDR2 from the germline V gene are MNHEY and SMNVEV (reference sequence). CDR3 loop: CASSLGDLYNEQFF. The DNA of the CDR3 is TGTGCCAGCAGTTTAGGGGACTTGTACAATGAGCAGTTCTTC.

The chain has TRBV4-3 and TRBJ2-3, with D perhaps matching TRBD1 (6 bases). The V end was cut by 2 bases, the J end by 2 bases, with 23 bases between. This CDR3 has 19 amino acids. Germline V CDR1 and CDR2: LGHNA, YSLEER. Written as DNA, the CDR3 is TGCGCCAGCAGCCAATCGGCTCTGAAGGGCAGGGGACACACAGATACGCAGTATTTT. Translation: CASSQSALKGRGHTDTQYF.

The chain recombines TRBV19 with TRBJ2-2, with 8 bases fitting TRBD2. CDR1 and CDR2 (germline): LNHDA, SQIVND (reference sequence). The CDR3 has 14 residues. Trimming cost V 7 bases and J 6 bases; bases outside gene matches: 7. The CDR3 here is CASITSGSAGELFF. CDR3 nucleotides: TGTGCCAGTATTACTAGCGGTAGCGCCGGGGAGCTGTTTTTT.

The V and J genes are TRBV4-1 and TRBJ2-7; 9 bases are a match to TRBD2. CDR3 size: 18 residues. The ends lost 0 bases at V and 0 bases at J; junction bases unmatched: 9. Looked up from germline, CDR1 is MGHRA and CDR2 is YSYEKL. The CDR3, as DNA: TGCGCCAGCAGCCAAGATGACCCCCTAGCGGGATTCTCCTACGAGCAGTACTTC. Amino acids: CASSQDDPLAGFSYEQYF.

The V gene is TRBV28, the J gene TRBJ2-4; D gene unclear. Germline V gene sequence: CDR1 MDHEN, CDR2 SYDVKM. V shed 5 bases and J shed 0 bases, with 5 bases lying between them. The length of the CDR3 is 13 residues. CDR3 coding DNA: TGTGCCAGCAGTGAGGTAGCCAAAAACATTCAGTACTTC. This translates into CASSEVAKNIQYF.

The V call is TRBV30, the J call TRBJ1-2; D might be TRBD1 (5 bases). The V gene's germline CDR1 is GTSNPN and CDR2 SVGIG (reference sequence). The CDR3 has 11 amino acids. Trimming took 7 bases from V and 7 from J, leaving 13 bases between them. CDR3 DNA sequence: TGTGCCTACGGACAAGCAAGTGGCTACACCTTC. It yields the protein CAYGQASGYTF.

The chain combines TRBV6-6 with TRBJ2-7; 8 bases line up with TRBD2. V dropped 7 bases and J dropped 4; count of bases not matched to a gene: 15. In germline, CDR1 is MNHNY, CDR2 SVGAGI (reference sequence). The CDR3 sequence is 16 residues long. CDR3 bases: TGTGCCAGCACCCCCCAAGCGGGAGCAAGTATGTACGAGCAGTACTTC. Protein: CASTPQAGASMYEQYF.

The rearrangement joins TRBV29-1 to TRBJ2-3, with 9 nucleotides matching TRBD2. J lost 0 bases, V lost 0 bases, and 16 bases had no gene match. The CDR3 consists of 20 residues. The germline V gene has CDR1 SQVTM and CDR2 ANQGSEA. The CDR3 DNA follows: TGCAGCGTTGAAGAAGTAAGAGCGGGAGGACCAAGAGGCAGCACAGATACGCAGTATTTT. This codes for CSVEEVRAGGPRGSTDTQYF.

The chain couples TRBV5-1 to TRBJ1-1, with D hard to call. The CDR3 consists of 15 residues. The V end lost 2 bases, the J end lost 2 bases, and 13 bases lay between the germline ends. The germline V gene has CDR1 SGHRS and CDR2 YFSETQ. The CDR3 nucleotides are TGCGCCAGCAGCTTATTGCGAGCGGATAACACTGAAGCTTTCTTT. Translated: CASSLLRADNTEAFF.

The chain uses TRBV9 and TRBJ2-2; 8 bases align to TRBD2. V was pared by 3 bases and J by 4 bases, with 5 bases of the junction left unmatched. Germline loops: CDR1 SGDLS, CDR2 YYNGEE. This CDR3 is built from 15 residues. The CDR3 region is CASSAMGLGTGELFF. The CDR3 DNA reads as TGTGCCAGCAGCGCCATGGGACTAGGCACCGGGGAGCTGTTTTTT.

The chain recombines TRBV30 with TRBJ2-5; maybe TRBD1 (5 bases). CDR1 and CDR2 from the germline V gene are GTSNPN and SVGIG (reference sequence). The CDR3 consists of 15 residues. V lost 2 bases, J lost 4 bases, and 17 bases lay in between. The CDR3 protein is CAWSFFGALGETQYF. CDR3 in DNA: TGTGCCTGGAGTTTTTTTGGGGCTTTGGGAGAGACCCAGTACTTC.

This chain uses TRBV30 with TRBJ1-5; D is possibly TRBD1 (5 bases). Germline assignment: CDR1 GTSNPN and CDR2 SVGIG (reference sequence). V was cut by 1 base and J by 0 bases, with 7 bases left in between. The CDR3 runs 14 residues. Here the CDR3 reads CAWSAGHSNQPQHF. The CDR3 coding sequence is TGTGCCTGGAGTGCCGGACATAGCAATCAGCCCCAGCATTTT.

The V gene is TRBV2, the J gene TRBJ1-1, with unresolved D. V gave up 2 bases and J gave up 8 bases, with 9 bases separating them. Germline lookup yields CDR1 SNHLY and CDR2 FYNNEI. The CDR3 totals 12 residues. The CDR3 loop is CASSESRSEAFF. The CDR3 DNA reads as TGTGCCAGCAGTGAATCCAGGTCCGAAGCTTTCTTT.

V is TRBV30 and J is TRBJ1-1; TRBD1 agrees at 8 bases. This CDR3 is 14 amino acids long. The germline V gene encodes CDR1 GTSNPN and CDR2 SVGIG (reference sequence). The V gene end was trimmed by 2 bases and the J gene end by 5 bases; junction bases not matched to a gene: 7. The CDR3 DNA reads TGTGCCTGGAGTTCTCAGGGGGCCGGGACTGAAGCTTTCTTT. Translated: CAWSSQGAGTEAFF.

The rearrangement links TRBV6-6 to TRBJ2-2; TRBD2 agrees at 8 bases. Germline CDR1 is MNHNY and CDR2 is SVGAGI (reference sequence). With 5 bases clipped from V and 5 bases from J, the junction kept 4 bases outside the gene matches. The CDR3 contains 14 residues. CDR3 sequence reads: CASSDSGTTGELFF. The CDR3 DNA reads TGTGCCAGCAGTGATAGCGGGACTACCGGGGAGCTGTTTTTT.

This chain links TRBV28 with TRBJ2-7; D remains ambiguous. The CDR3 totals 12 residues. Germline loops: CDR1 MDHEN, CDR2 SYDVKM. Trimming removed 8 bases at V and 3 bases at J, with 11 bases between. CDR3 in amino acids: CASSSADYEQYF. In DNA form, the CDR3 reads TGTGCCAGCTCGTCGGCGGACTACGAGCAGTACTTC.

This clone showed up just once. At one end the junction does not follow the germline gene, possibly because of a read error. The rearrangement uses TRBV11-2 and TRBJ2-3; maybe TRBD2 (6 bases). The CDR3 totals 11 residues. Germline CDR1 and CDR2: SGHAT and FQNNGV. The CDR3 is CASSLVTSLDF. The CDR3 nucleotides are TGTGCCAGCAGCTTAGTGACTAGTTTGGATTTT. Combining the CDR3 with reference TRBV11-2 and TRBJ2-3 gives the whole variable domain EAGVAQSPRYKIIEKRQSVAFWCNPISGHATLYWYQQILGQGPKLLIQFQNNGVVDDSQLPKDRFSAERLKGVDSTLKIQPAKLEDSAVYLCASSLVTSLDFGPGTRLTVL.

This chain uses TRBV5-6 with TRBJ2-1; 7 bases fit TRBD1. Germline V lookup: CDR1 SGHDT, CDR2 YYEEEE. This CDR3 is built from 15 residues. The J segment lost 0 bases and the V segment lost 4 bases, leaving 4 bases of the junction unmatched. CDR3: CASSPGQSSYNEQFF. CDR3 in DNA: TGTGCCAGCAGCCCGGGACAGAGCTCCTACAATGAGCAGTTCTTC.

The chain links TRBV10-1 to TRBJ2-3; no clear D gene. Trimming took 5 bases from V and 2 from J, leaving 8 bases between them. Germline V gene data show CDR1 as WNHNN and CDR2 as SYGVQD (reference sequence). The CDR3 spans 13 residues. For the CDR3, the DNA is TGCGCCAGCAGTACAGCCTTCACAGATACGCAGTATTTT. Translated, it gives CASSTAFTDTQYF.

The rearrangement uses TRBV19 and TRBJ2-3; 13 bases map to TRBD2. The junction had 6 bases not matched to a gene; V was cut back by 5 bases and J by 4 bases. The CDR3 is made up of 16 amino acids. Germline V gene data show CDR1 as LNHDA and CDR2 as SQIVND (reference sequence). The CDR3 protein is CASSPRTSGSSDTQYF. The CDR3 DNA follows: TGTGCCAGTAGTCCCCGGACTAGCGGGAGCTCAGATACGCAGTATTTT.

Details on this clone: Additional DNA sequences in this sample encode the identical CDR3. This chain connects TRBV5-1 to TRBJ1-5, with D possibly TRBD1 on 5 matching bases. Trimming left V 0 bases short and J 2 bases short, with 6 bases between. This CDR3 comprises 14 residues. CDR1 is SGHRS, CDR2 YFSETQ, per germline. The CDR3 loop reads CASSLEGGNQPQHF. The DNA for the CDR3 is TGCGCCAGCAGCTTGGAAGGGGGCAATCAGCCCCAGCATTTT. The whole variable domain, filled in from reference TRBV5-1 and TRBJ1-5, reads KAGVTQTPRYLIKTRGQQVTLSCSPISGHRSVSWYQQTPGQGLQFLFEYFSETQRNKGNFPGRFSGRQFSNSRSEMNVSTLELGDSALYLCASSLEGGNQPQHFGDGTRLSIL.